The count of the clone carrying this T cell receptor beta chain is one. Its antigen is unknown. This CDR3 is built from 14 residues. Germline CDR1 is KGHSH and CDR2 is LQKENI. V lost 6 bases and J 5 bases, leaving 16 bases between the germline ends. The entry originates in a study of vaccination effects on CD4 cells after COVID-19. Study summary: Wells of roughly 1.9 million PBMC each were grown with 10 IU/ml IL-2 and about 10 ug/ml peptides. General study points: Few convalescent patients were included, and no early post-infection timepoints were sampled. Both infection-induced and vaccine-induced clones contracted markedly at late post-vaccination timepoints.

Culture lasted around eleven days before CD4+ T cell isolation. Having tested negative for nucleocapsid antibodies, the vaccine recipients showed no prior SARS-CoV-2 infection. The table came from immunoSEQ multiplex PCR; TCRdb's copy has only in-frame clones and leaves some out. The sample comprises some 36,000 clones, approximately 71% of which are singletons, and more than 3.5% rests with the top ten. This clonotype was sampled from a human donor who received a COVID-19 vaccine. This chain links TRBV18 with TRBJ2-5, with a possible D match to TRBD1 (7 bases). Sequenced material: CD4+ T cells from PBMCs cultured without peptide, taken before COVID-19 vaccination. CDR3 sequence: CASSPQGGAETQYF. CDR3 DNA sequence: TGTGCCAGCTCTCCTCAGGGGGGCGCGGAGACCCAGTACTTC.